This T cell receptor (beta chain) originates from a study of T cell responses to AZD1222 COVID-19 vaccine. Study-wide points: Two AZD1222 administrations were followed by greater Spike-specific TCR breadth and depth.

This CDR3 has 16 amino acids. Only in-frame clones appear in the TCRdb table, and some are missing; sequencing was by immunoSEQ multiplex PCR. Of approximately 100,000 clones listed, about 92% are singletons. As for this clone: Its antigen remains unidentified. One junction end disagrees with the germline gene, perhaps due to a read error.

The origin of this receptor is an adult in good health. The chain combines TRBV23-1 with TRBJ2-4, with D unclear. TRBV23-1 is filed as an ORF, its function uncertain. The material was peripheral blood, obtained on day 0 of AZD1222 vaccination. CDR3 in amino acids: CASSQSRPRAKTIQYF. For the CDR3, the DNA is TGCGCCAGCAGTCAATCGAGGCCGAGAGCCAAAACCATTCAGTACTTC.